This T cell receptor beta chain was identified during a study of response to subunit inactivated influenza vaccine. Study-wide points: That few new T cells are recruited by each seasonal influenza vaccination was the authors' suggestion.

This clonotype was detected many times. The antigen is unknown. Looked up from germline, CDR1 is SGHRS and CDR2 is YFSETQ. The CDR3 is 17 amino acids. V was clipped by 4 bases and J by 4 bases; unmatched bases: 11. TCRdb reprocessed the RT-PCR reads via MiXCR and lists one record per CDR3 protein. Among some 800,000 distinct CDR3 sequences, 21% were seen once, and the ten largest hold roughly 10%. The sequencing here drew on PBMCs from blood, taken 5 to 6 days after vaccination. The rearrangement uses TRBV5-1 and TRBJ2-1, with 10 bases lining up with TRBD1. This receptor was obtained from a man aged 45 to 65 who received an inactivated influenza vaccine. Written as DNA, the CDR3 is TGCGCCAGCAGCCACCGTCGGACAGGGGGTCTATACAATGAGCAGTTCTTC. It encodes CASSHRRTGGLYNEQFF.